The present T cell receptor (beta chain) was sequenced within a study of control samples from healthy donors and cancer patients. Trimming cost V 3 bases and J 2 bases; bases outside gene matches: 2. The CDR3 extends over 15 amino acids. From germline, CDR1 is MRHNA and CDR2 SNTAGT. Clones were read by immunoSEQ multiplex PCR, and TCRdb kept only the in-frame ones, dropping some. Found here are about 110,000 clones, approximately 80% of them singletons; the top ten hold about 5.9%. What was sequenced was blood. The chain joins TRBV6-4 to TRBJ2-1; 9 bases fit TRBD2. This clonotype originated in a man aged 18 to 30 in good health. The CDR3 bases are TGTGCCAGCAGTGATGTAGCGGGGGCCTACAATGAGCAGTTCTTC. Residues: CASSDVAGAYNEQFF.